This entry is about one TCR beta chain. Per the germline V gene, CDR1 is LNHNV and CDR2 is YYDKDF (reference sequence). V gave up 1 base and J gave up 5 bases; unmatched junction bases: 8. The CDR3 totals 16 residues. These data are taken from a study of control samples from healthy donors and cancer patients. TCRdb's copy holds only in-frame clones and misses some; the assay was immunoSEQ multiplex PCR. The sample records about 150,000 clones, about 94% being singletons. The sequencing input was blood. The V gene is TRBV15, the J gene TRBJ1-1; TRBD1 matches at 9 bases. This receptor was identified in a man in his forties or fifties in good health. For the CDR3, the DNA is TGTGCCACCAGCAGAGGTACGGGGACAGGGAGGACTGAAGCTTTCTTT. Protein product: CATSRGTGTGRTEAFF. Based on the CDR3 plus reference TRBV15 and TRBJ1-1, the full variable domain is DAMVIQNPRYQVTQFGKPVTLSCSQTLNHNVMYWYQQKSSQAPKLLFHYYDKDFNNEADTPDNFQSRRPNTSFCFLDIRSPGLGDTAMYLCATSRGTGTGRTEAFFGQGTRLTVV.